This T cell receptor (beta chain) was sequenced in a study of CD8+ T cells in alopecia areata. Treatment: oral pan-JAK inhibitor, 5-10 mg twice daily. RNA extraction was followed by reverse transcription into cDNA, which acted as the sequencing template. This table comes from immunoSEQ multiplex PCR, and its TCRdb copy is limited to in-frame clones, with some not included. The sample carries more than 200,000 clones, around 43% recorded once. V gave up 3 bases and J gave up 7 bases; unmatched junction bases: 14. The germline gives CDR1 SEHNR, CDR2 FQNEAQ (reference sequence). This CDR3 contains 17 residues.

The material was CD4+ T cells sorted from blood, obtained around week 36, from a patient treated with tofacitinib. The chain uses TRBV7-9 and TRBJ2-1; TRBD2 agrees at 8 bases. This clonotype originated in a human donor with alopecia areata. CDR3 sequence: CASSFLFALADRNEQFF. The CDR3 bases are TGTGCCAGCAGCTTCCTGTTTGCACTAGCGGACAGAAATGAGCAGTTCTTC.